This T cell receptor beta chain emerged from a study of OX40 agonist ivuxolimab in advanced cancers. Only in-frame clones appear in the TCRdb table, and some are missing; sequencing was by immunoSEQ multiplex PCR. This table holds approximately 60,000 clones, roughly 84% found once. V shed 4 bases and J shed 1 base, with 25 bases lying between them. Germline assignment: CDR1 LNHNV and CDR2 YYDKDF (reference sequence). The CDR3 is 19 amino acids. This sequence joins TRBV15 and TRBJ1-1, with D possibly TRBD1 on 5 matching bases. The receptor was isolated from an adult with an advanced solid tumor such as melanoma, head and neck, liver or kidney cancer. Sequencing used CD4+ or CD8+ T cells sorted from blood, obtained in a trial of the OX40 agonist ivuxolimab. CDR3 sequence reads: CATSTPQTGGGLANTEAFF. In DNA, the CDR3 is TGTGCCACCAGCACTCCGCAGACTGGGGGTGGGTTGGCGAACACTGAAGCTTTCTTT.